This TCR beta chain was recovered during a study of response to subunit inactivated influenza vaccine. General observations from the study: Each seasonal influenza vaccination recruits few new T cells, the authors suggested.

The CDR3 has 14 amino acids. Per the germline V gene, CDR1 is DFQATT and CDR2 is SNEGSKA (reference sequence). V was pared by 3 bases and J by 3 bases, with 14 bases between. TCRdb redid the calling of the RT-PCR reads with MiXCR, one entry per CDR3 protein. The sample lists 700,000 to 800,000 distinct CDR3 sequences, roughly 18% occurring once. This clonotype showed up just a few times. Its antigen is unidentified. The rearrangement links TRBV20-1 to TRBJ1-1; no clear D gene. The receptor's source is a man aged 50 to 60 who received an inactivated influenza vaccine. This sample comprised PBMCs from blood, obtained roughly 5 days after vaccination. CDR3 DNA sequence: TGCAGTGCTAGTGGCCCCTCCTGGGACACTGAAGCTTTCTTT. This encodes CSASGPSWDTEAFF.